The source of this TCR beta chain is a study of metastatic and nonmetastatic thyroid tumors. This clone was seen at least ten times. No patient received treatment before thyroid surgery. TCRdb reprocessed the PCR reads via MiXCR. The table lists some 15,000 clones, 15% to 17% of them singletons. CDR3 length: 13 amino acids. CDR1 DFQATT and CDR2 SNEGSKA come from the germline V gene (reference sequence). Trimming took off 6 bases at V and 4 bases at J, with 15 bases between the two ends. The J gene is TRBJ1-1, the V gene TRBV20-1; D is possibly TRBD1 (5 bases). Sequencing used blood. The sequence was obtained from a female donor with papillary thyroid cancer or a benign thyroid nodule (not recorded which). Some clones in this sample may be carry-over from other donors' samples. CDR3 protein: CSASLGGSTEAFF. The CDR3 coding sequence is TGCAGTGCCTCCTTGGGGGGGAGCACTGAAGCTTTCTTT.